This TCR beta chain was sequenced in a study of shared clonotypes between healthy human individuals. With regard to this clone: A single base separates this from a much larger clone, so it may be a read error.

Germline assignment: CDR1 GTSNPN and CDR2 SVGIG (reference sequence). The CDR3 extends over 13 amino acids. Some clones are missing from TCRdb's copy, which holds only in-frame ones; the method was immunoSEQ multiplex PCR. Of about 490,000 clones in the sample, 76% were seen once. This clonotype was obtained from a woman aged 40 to 50 in good health. Some clones in this sample may be carry-over from other donors' samples. The rearrangement joins TRBV30 to TRBJ2-1; 13 bases match TRBD2. The sequenced sample consisted of PBMCs. CDR3 in amino acids: CAWSRTSGRERFF. Here the CDR3 DNA reads TGTGCCTGGAGTAGAACTAGCGGGAGGGAGCGGTTCTTC.